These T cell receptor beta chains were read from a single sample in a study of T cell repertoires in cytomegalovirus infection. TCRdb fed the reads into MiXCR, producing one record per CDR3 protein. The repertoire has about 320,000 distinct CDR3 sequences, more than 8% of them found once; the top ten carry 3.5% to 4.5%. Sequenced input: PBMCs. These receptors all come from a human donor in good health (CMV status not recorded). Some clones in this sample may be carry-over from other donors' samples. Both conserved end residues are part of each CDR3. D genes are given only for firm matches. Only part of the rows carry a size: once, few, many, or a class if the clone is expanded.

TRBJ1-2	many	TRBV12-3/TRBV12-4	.	TGTGCCAGCAGCTTAACAGCTAACTATGGCTACACCTTC	CASSLTANYGYTF
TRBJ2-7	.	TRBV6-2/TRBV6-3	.	TGTGCCAGCAGTTACACGGACGCCTACGAGCAGTACTTC	CASSYTDAYEQYF
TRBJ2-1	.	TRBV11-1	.	TGTGCCAGCAGCTCCCCCCAAGATGAGCAGTTCTTC	CASSSPQDEQFF
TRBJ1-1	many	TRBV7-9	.	TGTGCCAGCAGCTCGATCGCTGAAGCTTTCTTT	CASSSIAEAFF
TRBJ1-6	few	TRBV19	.	TGTGCCAGTCGTGAGGGTGGGAATTCACCCCTCCACTTT	CASREGGNSPLHF
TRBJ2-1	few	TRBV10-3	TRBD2	TGTGCCATCAGTGACCTAGGCGGGAGGATGAACAATGAGCAGTTCTTC	CAISDLGGRMNNEQFF
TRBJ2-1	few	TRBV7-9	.	TGTGCCAGCAGCTTAGAACTGGGAGGATACAATGAGCAGTTCTTC	CASSLELGGYNEQFF
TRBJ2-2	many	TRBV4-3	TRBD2	TGCGCCAGCAGCCAAGCAAAGATGGGACTAGCGGGCGGGGAGCTGTTTTTT	CASSQAKMGLAGGELFF
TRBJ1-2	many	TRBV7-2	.	TGTGCCAGCAGCATCTTAATAGGGCAAAACTATGGCTACACCTTC	CASSILIGQNYGYTF
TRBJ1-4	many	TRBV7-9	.	TGTGCCAGCAGCTTACCAGGGTCGCGTGAAAAACTGTTTTTT	CASSLPGSREKLFF
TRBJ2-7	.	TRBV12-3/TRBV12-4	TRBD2	TGTGCCAGCAGCTGGACTAGCGGGGGACGTTACGAGCAGTACTTC	CASSWTSGGRYEQYF
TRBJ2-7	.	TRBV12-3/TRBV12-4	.	TGTGCCAGCAGTTTTGGGGGACCGCAGGTCGAGCAGTACTTC	CASSFGGPQVEQYF
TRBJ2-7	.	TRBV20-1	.	TGCAGTGCTACAGGGGACGGCTCCTACGAGCAGTACTTC	CSATGDGSYEQYF
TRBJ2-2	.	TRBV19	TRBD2	TGTGCCAGTGGCTCGGGGACTAGCGGCACCGGGGAGCTGTTTTTT	CASGSGTSGTGELFF
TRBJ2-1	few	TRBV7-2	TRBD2	TGTGCCAGCAGCTTTAAGCGGGAGGCCCTGAGCTCCTACAATGAGCAGTTCTTC	CASSFKREALSSYNEQFF
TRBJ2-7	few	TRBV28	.	TGTGCCAGCATGCCCGGCGGCTACGAGCAGTACTTC	CASMPGGYEQYF
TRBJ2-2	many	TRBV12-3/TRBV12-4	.	TGTGCCAGCAGACTGGGTATAGGGGGTAAACGGGAGCTGTTTTTT	CASRLGIGGKRELFF
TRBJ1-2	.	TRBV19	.	TGTGCCAGTAATAACAGGGCGGATGGCTACACCTTC	CASNNRADGYTF
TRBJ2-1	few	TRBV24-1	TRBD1	TGTGCCACCAGTGACGGGGGACAGGGCTACAATGAGCAGTTCTTC	CATSDGGQGYNEQFF
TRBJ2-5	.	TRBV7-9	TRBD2	TGTGCCAGCAGGGGTACAGCGGGGGACGGAGAGACCCAGTACTTC	CASRGTAGDGETQYF
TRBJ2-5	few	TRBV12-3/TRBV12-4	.	TGTGCCAGCAGCTCGGGACGTAGAGAGACCCAGTACTTC	CASSSGRRETQYF
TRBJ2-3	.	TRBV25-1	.	TGTGCCAGCAGGACCGTAGCGGTCCCACATACGCAGTATTTT	CASRTVAVPHTQYF
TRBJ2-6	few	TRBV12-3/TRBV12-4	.	TGTGCCAGCACCTTGAGGGCCTCTGGGGCCAACGTCCTGACTTTC	CASTLRASGANVLTF
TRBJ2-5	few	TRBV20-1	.	TGCAGTGCTGGAAATGCTCTCAGGGTATCCCAAGAGACCCAGTACTTC	CSAGNALRVSQETQYF
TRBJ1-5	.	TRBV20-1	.	TGCAGTGCTAGATCCCAGGGGTATCAGCCCCAGCATTTT	CSARSQGYQPQHF